Listed below are T cell receptor beta chains from one sample, sequenced in a study of cytomegalovirus exposure and HLA in healthy donors. The data were produced by immunoSEQ multiplex PCR, yet TCRdb's version contains in-frame clones alone and is incomplete. In the table there are 95,000 to 150,000 clones, about 81% of which are singletons. Sequencing was carried out using PBMCs. The receptor set was obtained from a woman younger than 45 in good health and CMV-seronegative. CDR3s include the opening cysteine and the closing phenylalanine or tryptophan. Fields, in order: V gene, J gene, clone size, D gene, CDR3 protein, CDR3 DNA. A D gene is named only where the DNA matches it firmly. A clone size is listed for some rows: how often the clone was seen (once, few, many), or a class if it is expanded.

V gene: TRBV19; J gene: TRBJ2-2; clone size: NA; D gene: TRBD1; CDR3 protein: CASSMRQGNTGELFF; CDR3 DNA: TGTGCCAGTAGTATGCGACAGGGGAACACCGGGGAGCTGTTTTTT
V gene: TRBV6-1; J gene: TRBJ1-1; clone size: few; D gene: NA; CDR3 protein: CASTVNTEAFF; CDR3 DNA: TGTGCCAGTACAGTAAACACTGAAGCTTTCTTT
V gene: TRBV5-1; J gene: TRBJ2-1; clone size: once; D gene: NA; CDR3 protein: CASSLEYSYNEQFF; CDR3 DNA: TGCGCCAGCAGCTTAGAGTACTCCTACAATGAGCAGTTCTTC
V gene: TRBV27; J gene: TRBJ1-1; clone size: NA; D gene: TRBD1; CDR3 protein: CASASSRPGQGGTEAFF; CDR3 DNA: TGTGCCAGCGCTTCTTCCCGACCGGGACAGGGGGGCACTGAAGCTTTCTTT
V gene: TRBV19; J gene: TRBJ2-2; clone size: NA; D gene: TRBD2; CDR3 protein: CASSMPLAGVTGELFF; CDR3 DNA: TGTGCCAGTAGTATGCCACTAGCGGGAGTCACCGGGGAGCTGTTTTTT
V gene: TRBV2; J gene: TRBJ2-7; clone size: NA; D gene: NA; CDR3 protein: CASSEEDPGRSEQYF; CDR3 DNA: TGTGCCAGCAGTGAGGAGGACCCTGGTCGAAGCGAGCAGTACTTC
V gene: TRBV7-8; J gene: TRBJ1-1; clone size: NA; D gene: NA; CDR3 protein: CASSPRGGLLEAFF; CDR3 DNA: TGTGCCAGCAGCCCCCGGGGGGGCCTCTTAGAAGCTTTCTTT
V gene: TRBV7-3; J gene: TRBJ2-2; clone size: once; D gene: NA; CDR3 protein: CASSLVSLGGNTGELFF; CDR3 DNA: TGTGCCAGCAGCTTAGTCTCTTTAGGGGGTAACACCGGGGAGCTGTTTTTT
V gene: TRBV2; J gene: TRBJ2-7; clone size: NA; D gene: TRBD1; CDR3 protein: CASSVKGGASYEQYF; CDR3 DNA: TGTGCCAGCAGTGTCAAAGGGGGCGCCTCCTACGAGCAGTACTTC
V gene: TRBV7-8; J gene: TRBJ1-2; clone size: NA; D gene: NA; CDR3 protein: CASSPRDSTIYGYTF; CDR3 DNA: TGTGCCAGCAGCCCCCGTGACAGTACCATTTATGGCTACACCTTC
V gene: TRBV30; J gene: TRBJ2-1; clone size: NA; D gene: NA; CDR3 protein: CAWNTGLYNEQFF; CDR3 DNA: TGTGCCTGGAATACCGGACTTTACAATGAGCAGTTCTTC
V gene: TRBV18; J gene: TRBJ2-6; clone size: NA; D gene: TRBD1; CDR3 protein: CASSPLEDRAGANVLTF; CDR3 DNA: TGTGCCAGCTCACCACTGGAGGACAGGGCCGGGGCCAACGTCCTGACTTTC
V gene: TRBV7-2; J gene: TRBJ2-7; clone size: NA; D gene: TRBD1; CDR3 protein: CASSRDRDYEQYF; CDR3 DNA: TGTGCCAGCAGCCGAGACAGGGATTACGAGCAGTACTTC
V gene: TRBV5-1; J gene: TRBJ2-1; clone size: few; D gene: NA; CDR3 protein: CASFQWPAGEQFF; CDR3 DNA: TGCGCCAGCTTCCAGTGGCCCGCAGGTGAGCAGTTCTTC
V gene: TRBV30; J gene: TRBJ1-3; clone size: NA; D gene: NA; CDR3 protein: CAWSVPGSGNTIYF; CDR3 DNA: TGTGCCTGGAGTGTACCGGGCTCTGGAAACACCATATATTTT
V gene: TRBV7-9; J gene: TRBJ1-4; clone size: NA; D gene: NA; CDR3 protein: CSSSYGQNEKLFF; CDR3 DNA: TGTTCCAGCAGCTACGGACAGAACGAAAAACTGTTTTTT
V gene: TRBV11-2; J gene: TRBJ1-3; clone size: NA; D gene: NA; CDR3 protein: CASRPMGLLNTIYF; CDR3 DNA: TGTGCCAGCAGACCCATGGGGCTATTAAACACCATATATTTT
V gene: TRBV10-3; J gene: TRBJ2-7; clone size: NA; D gene: TRBD2; CDR3 protein: CAISKGLAGDYEQYF; CDR3 DNA: TGTGCCATCAGTAAGGGACTAGCGGGAGACTACGAGCAGTACTTC
V gene: TRBV2; J gene: TRBJ1-4; clone size: NA; D gene: NA; CDR3 protein: CASSELGGNEKLFF; CDR3 DNA: TGTGCCAGCAGTGAGCTCGGTGGTAATGAAAAACTGTTTTTT
V gene: TRBV5-1; J gene: TRBJ1-2; clone size: NA; D gene: TRBD1; CDR3 protein: CASSKPGQGDYGYTF; CDR3 DNA: TGCGCCAGCAGCAAACCGGGACAGGGAGACTATGGCTACACCTTC
V gene: TRBV19; J gene: TRBJ2-6; clone size: NA; D gene: NA; CDR3 protein: CASSNTGTGANVLTF; CDR3 DNA: TGTGCCAGTAGTAACACAGGAACTGGGGCCAACGTCCTGACTTTC
V gene: TRBV2; J gene: TRBJ2-3; clone size: NA; D gene: NA; CDR3 protein: CASRRIGTGTDTQYF; CDR3 DNA: TGTGCCAGCAGGCGGATAGGAACTGGCACAGATACGCAGTATTTT
V gene: TRBV6-5; J gene: TRBJ2-1; clone size: NA; D gene: TRBD2; CDR3 protein: CASSLPGLAVGEQFF; CDR3 DNA: TGTGCCAGCAGCCTACCGGGACTAGCAGTCGGCGAGCAGTTCTTC
V gene: TRBV13; J gene: TRBJ2-3; clone size: NA; D gene: TRBD2; CDR3 protein: CASSLGGLVDTQYF; CDR3 DNA: TGTGCCAGCAGCTTAGGAGGACTAGTAGATACGCAGTATTTT